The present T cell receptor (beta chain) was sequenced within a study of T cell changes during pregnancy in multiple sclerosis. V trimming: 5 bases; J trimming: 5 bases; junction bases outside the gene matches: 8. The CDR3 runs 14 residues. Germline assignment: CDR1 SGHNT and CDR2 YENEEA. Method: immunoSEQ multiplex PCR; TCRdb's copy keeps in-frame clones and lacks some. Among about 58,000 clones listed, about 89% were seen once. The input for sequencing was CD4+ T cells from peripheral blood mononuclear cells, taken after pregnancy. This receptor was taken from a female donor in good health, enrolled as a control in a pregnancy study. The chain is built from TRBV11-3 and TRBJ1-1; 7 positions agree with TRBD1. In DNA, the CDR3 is TGTGCCAGCAGCCCCCACGGACAGGCAACTGAAGCTTTCTTT. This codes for CASSPHGQATEAFF.